This T cell receptor (beta chain) was profiled in a study of CD8+CD57+ T cells in acquired aplastic anemia. V shed 8 bases, J shed 3 bases, and the junction held 12 bases outside the gene matches. Looked up from germline, CDR1 is SNHLY and CDR2 is FYNNEI. This CDR3 has 15 residues. Researchers used genomic DNA as the template to profile TCR beta VDJ and CDR3. One entry per CDR3 protein, called by TCRdb with MiXCR from the reads. The table lists 120,000 or so distinct CDR3 sequences, over 30% of them singletons. By flow cytometry, patients selected for sequencing had shown an expansion of CD8+CD57+ cells. Untreated patients provided the blood samples, with no therapy given before sampling. This clonotype showed up just once.

The rearrangement uses TRBV2 and TRBJ2-7, with 8 positions matching TRBD1. The TCR originated in a human donor with aplastic anemia. What was sequenced was sorted CD4+, CD8+, or CD8+CD57+ T cells (not recorded which) from PBMCs. CDR3 bases: TGTGCCAGCTCACCACAGCCGGGACAGGACTACGAGCAGTACTTC. Translating gives CASSPQPGQDYEQYF.